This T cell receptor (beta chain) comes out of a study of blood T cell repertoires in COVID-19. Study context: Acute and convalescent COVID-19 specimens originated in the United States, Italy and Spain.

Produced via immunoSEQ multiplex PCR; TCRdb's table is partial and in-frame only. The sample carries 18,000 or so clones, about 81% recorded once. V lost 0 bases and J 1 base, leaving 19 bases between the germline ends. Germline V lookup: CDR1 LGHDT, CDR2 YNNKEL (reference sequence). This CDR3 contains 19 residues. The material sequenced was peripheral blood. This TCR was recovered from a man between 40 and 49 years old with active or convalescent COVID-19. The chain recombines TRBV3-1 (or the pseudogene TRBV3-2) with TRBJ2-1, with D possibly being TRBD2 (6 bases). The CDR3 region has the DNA TGTGCCAGCAGCCAAGATTGGGAAGCGGGTCTCGGTTCCTACAATGAGCAGTTCTTC. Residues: CASSQDWEAGLGSYNEQFF.